This passage covers 9 T cell receptor beta chains from one sample sequenced in a study of T cell responses to AZD1222 COVID-19 vaccine. The repertoire was sequenced with immunoSEQ multiplex PCR; TCRdb's copy has only in-frame clones and lacks some. The profile shows some 120,000 clones, about 90% of them singletons. The sample was peripheral blood, taken on day 0 of MenACWY control vaccination. These receptors were collected from an adult in good health.

This chain connects TRBV24-1 to TRBJ2-3; no clear D. V shed 2 bases and J shed 2 bases, with 4 bases lying between them. The CDR3 runs 13 residues. CDR1 and CDR2 from the germline V gene are KGHDR and SFDVKD. The CDR3, as DNA: TGTGCCACCAGTGATTCCAACACAGATACGCAGTATTTT. Translated: CATSDSNTDTQYF.

The J gene is TRBJ1-4, the V gene TRBV2; perhaps TRBD1 as D (5 bases). Germline V lookup: CDR1 SNHLY, CDR2 FYNNEI. V lost 1 base to trimming and J lost 5 bases, with 11 bases between them. CDR3 size: 15 residues. The CDR3 bases are TGTGCCAGCAGTGAAGAACAGGAGCGGAATGAAAAACTGTTTTTT. It encodes CASSEEQERNEKLFF.

V gene TRBV6-5 combines with J gene TRBJ2-5, with D unclear. This CDR3 is 16 amino acids long. Per germline, CDR1 MNHEY and CDR2 SVGAGI. Deletions cut 0 bases from V and 1 base from J, with 12 bases between. The CDR3 DNA reads as TGTGCCAGCAGTTACTCGAGAGTAAACCCCCAAGAGACCCAGTACTTC. This gives the protein CASSYSRVNPQETQYF.

The CDR3 sequence: CASSLGLGAGTDTQYF. The CDR3 DNA follows: TGTGCCAGCAGCTTGGGTCTGGGAGCGGGGACAGATACGCAGTATTTT. This chain links TRBV7-6 with TRBJ2-3, with 7 bases fitting TRBD2. This CDR3 contains 16 residues. The germline CDR1 and CDR2 sequences are SGHVS and FNYEAQ. The V and J ends lost 3 bases and 3 bases, in that order; junction bases with no gene match: 9.

This chain joins TRBV28 and TRBJ2-3; D uncertain. Trimming pared 5 bases from V and 0 bases from J, leaving 12 bases between. The CDR3 runs to 15 residues. Per the germline V gene, CDR1 is MDHEN and CDR2 is SYDVKM. This CDR3 reads CASSTRMPSTDTQYF. CDR3 coding DNA: TGTGCCAGCAGTACCAGGATGCCTAGCACAGATACGCAGTATTTT.

The chain has TRBV11-2 and TRBJ1-2; 8 bases agree with TRBD1. The CDR3 is 16 amino acids. Germline V gene data show CDR1 as SGHAT and CDR2 as FQNNGV. V lost 5 bases and J lost 3; bases outside the gene matches: 11. CDR3 region: CASSRGAGGLDYGYTF. The CDR3 DNA reads as TGTGCCAGCAGCCGGGGGGCAGGGGGCCTCGACTATGGCTACACCTTC. Full variable domain (outside the CDR3, taken from reference TRBV11-2 and TRBJ1-2): EAGVAQSPRYKIIEKRQSVAFWCNPISGHATLYWYQQILGQGPKLLIQFQNNGVVDDSQLPKDRFSAERLKGVDSTLKIQPAKLEDSAVYLCASSRGAGGLDYGYTFGSGTRLTVV.

The chain employs TRBV7-9 and TRBJ2-2; 7 positions match TRBD2. J gave up 5 bases and V 1 base, and 10 bases lay outside the gene matches. The germline V gene encodes CDR1 SEHNR and CDR2 FQNEAQ (reference sequence). The CDR3 consists of 17 residues. CDR3 in DNA: TGTGCCAGCAGCTTAGATTTGGCGGGAGTTCGGACCGGGGAGCTGTTTTTT. This translates into CASSLDLAGVRTGELFF.

This clone appeared once. The V and J genes are TRBV19 and TRBJ2-2, with a possible D match to TRBD2 (6 bases). The ends were cut back, 4 bases at V and 3 bases at J, with 24 bases in the middle. This CDR3 has 19 residues. Germline lookup yields CDR1 LNHDA and CDR2 SQIVND (reference sequence). The CDR3 reads CASSTPIFSSGHYTGELFF. CDR3 in DNA: TGTGCCAGTAGTACTCCTATCTTTAGTAGCGGACATTACACCGGGGAGCTGTTTTTT.

J is TRBJ2-1 and V is TRBV6-5; 7 positions agree with TRBD2. The germline V gene encodes CDR1 MNHEY and CDR2 SVGAGI. V lost 5 bases, J lost 6 bases, and 10 bases stayed unmatched. This CDR3 region has 15 residues. CDR3 coding DNA: TGTGCCAGCAGTCACGGGACTATGAGGGGCAATGAGCAGTTCTTC. This codes for CASSHGTMRGNEQFF.